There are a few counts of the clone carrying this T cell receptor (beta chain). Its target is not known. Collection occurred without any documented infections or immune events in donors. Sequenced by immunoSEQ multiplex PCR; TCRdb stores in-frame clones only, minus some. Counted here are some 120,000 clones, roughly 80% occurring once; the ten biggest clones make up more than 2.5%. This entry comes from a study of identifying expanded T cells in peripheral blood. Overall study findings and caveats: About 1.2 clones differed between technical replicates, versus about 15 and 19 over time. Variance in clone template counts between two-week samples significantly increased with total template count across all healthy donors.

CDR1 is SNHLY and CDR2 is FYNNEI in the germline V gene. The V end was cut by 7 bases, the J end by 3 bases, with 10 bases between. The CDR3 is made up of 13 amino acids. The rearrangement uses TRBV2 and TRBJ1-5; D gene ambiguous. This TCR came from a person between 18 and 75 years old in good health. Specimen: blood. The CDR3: CASNREVNQPQHF. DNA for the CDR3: TGTGCCAGCAATAGGGAGGTCAATCAGCCCCAGCATTTT.